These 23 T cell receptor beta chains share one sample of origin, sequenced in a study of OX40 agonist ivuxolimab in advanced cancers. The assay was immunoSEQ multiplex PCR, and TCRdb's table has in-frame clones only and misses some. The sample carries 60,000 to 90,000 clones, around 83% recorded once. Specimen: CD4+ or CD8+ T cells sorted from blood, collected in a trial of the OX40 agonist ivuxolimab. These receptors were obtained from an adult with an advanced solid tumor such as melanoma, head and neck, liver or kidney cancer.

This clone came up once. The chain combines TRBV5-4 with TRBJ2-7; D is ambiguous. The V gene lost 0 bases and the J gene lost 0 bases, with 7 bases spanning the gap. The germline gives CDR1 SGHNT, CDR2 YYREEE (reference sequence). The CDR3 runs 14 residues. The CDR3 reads CASSLDSASYEQYF. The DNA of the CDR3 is TGTGCCAGCAGCTTGGACTCCGCCTCCTACGAGCAGTACTTC.

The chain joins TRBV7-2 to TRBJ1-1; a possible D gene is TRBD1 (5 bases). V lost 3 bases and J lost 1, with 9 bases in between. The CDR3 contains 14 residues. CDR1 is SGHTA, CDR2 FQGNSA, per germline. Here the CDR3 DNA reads TGTGCCAGCAGCTTTACGGGGGGGAACACTGAAGCTTTCTTT. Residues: CASSFTGGNTEAFF.

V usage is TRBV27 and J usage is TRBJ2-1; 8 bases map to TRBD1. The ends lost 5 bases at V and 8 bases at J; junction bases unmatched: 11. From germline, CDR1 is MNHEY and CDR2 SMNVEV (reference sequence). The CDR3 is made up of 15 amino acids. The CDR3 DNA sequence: TGTGCCAGCAGTGCTGACAGGGGTATAGTCTATGAGCAGTTCTTC. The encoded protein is CASSADRGIVYEQFF.

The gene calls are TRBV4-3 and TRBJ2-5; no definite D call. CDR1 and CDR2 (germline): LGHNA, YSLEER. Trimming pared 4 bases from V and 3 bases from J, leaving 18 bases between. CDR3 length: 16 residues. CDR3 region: CASSLSPGHQKETQYF. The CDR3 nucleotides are TGCGCCAGCAGCCTATCACCCGGGCACCAGAAAGAGACCCAGTACTTC.

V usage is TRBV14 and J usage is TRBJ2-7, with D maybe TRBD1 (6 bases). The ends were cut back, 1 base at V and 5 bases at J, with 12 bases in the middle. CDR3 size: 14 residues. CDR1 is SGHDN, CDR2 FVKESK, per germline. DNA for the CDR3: TGTGCCAGCAGCCAAGCCAGGGGATTGGACGAGCAGTACTTC. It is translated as CASSQARGLDEQYF.

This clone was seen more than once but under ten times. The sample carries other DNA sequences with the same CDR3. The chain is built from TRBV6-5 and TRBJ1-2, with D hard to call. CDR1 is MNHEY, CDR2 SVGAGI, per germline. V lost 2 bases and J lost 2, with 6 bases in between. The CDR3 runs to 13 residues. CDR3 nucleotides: TGTGCCAGCAGTTACGACCGAAACTATGGCTACACCTTC. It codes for CASSYDRNYGYTF.

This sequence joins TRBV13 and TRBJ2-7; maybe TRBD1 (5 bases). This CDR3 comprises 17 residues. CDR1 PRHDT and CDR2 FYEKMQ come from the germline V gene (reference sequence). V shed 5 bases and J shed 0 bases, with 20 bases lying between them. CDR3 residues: CASSPPWKGENSYEQYF. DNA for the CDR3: TGTGCCAGCAGCCCCCCCTGGAAAGGGGAAAACTCCTACGAGCAGTACTTC. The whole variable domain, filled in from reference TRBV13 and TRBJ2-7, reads AAGVIQSPRHLIKEKRETATLKCYPIPRHDTVYWYQQGPGQDPQFLISFYEKMQSDKGSIPDRFSAQQFSDYHSELNMSSLELGDSALYFCASSPPWKGENSYEQYFGPGTRLTVT.

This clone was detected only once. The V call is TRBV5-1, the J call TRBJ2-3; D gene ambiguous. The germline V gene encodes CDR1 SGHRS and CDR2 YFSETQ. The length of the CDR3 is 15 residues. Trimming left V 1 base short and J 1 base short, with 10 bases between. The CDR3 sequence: CASSLSRRGTDTQYF. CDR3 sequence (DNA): TGCGCCAGCAGCTTGTCACGACGGGGCACAGATACGCAGTATTTT. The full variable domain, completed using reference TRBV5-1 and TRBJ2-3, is KAGVTQTPRYLIKTRGQQVTLSCSPISGHRSVSWYQQTPGQGLQFLFEYFSETQRNKGNFPGRFSGRQFSNSRSEMNVSTLELGDSALYLCASSLSRRGTDTQYFGPGTRLTVL.

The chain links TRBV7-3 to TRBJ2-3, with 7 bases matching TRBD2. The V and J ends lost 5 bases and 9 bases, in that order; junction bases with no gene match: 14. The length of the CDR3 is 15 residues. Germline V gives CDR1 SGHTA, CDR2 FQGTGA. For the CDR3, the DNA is TGTGCCAGCAGCCCCATTTCGGGCGGGAGTGGCACGCAGTATTTT. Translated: CASSPISGGSGTQYF.

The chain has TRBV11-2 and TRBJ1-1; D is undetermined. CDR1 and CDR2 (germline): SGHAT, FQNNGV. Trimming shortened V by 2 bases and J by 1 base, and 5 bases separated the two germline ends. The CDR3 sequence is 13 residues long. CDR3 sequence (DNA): TGTGCCAGCAGCTTATATCAGAACACTGAAGCTTTCTTT. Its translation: CASSLYQNTEAFF.

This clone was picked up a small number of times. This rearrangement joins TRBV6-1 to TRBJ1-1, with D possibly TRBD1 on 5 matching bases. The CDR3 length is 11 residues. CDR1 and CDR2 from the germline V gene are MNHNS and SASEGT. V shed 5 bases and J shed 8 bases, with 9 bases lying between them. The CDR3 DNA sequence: TGTGCCAGCAGTTGGGACTCCGAAGCTTTCTTT. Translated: CASSWDSEAFF.

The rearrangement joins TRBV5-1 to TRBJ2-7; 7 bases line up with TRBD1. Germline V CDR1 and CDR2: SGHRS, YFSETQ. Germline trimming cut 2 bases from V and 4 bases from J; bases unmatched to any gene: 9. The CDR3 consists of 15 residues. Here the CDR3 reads CASSLGGAVGYEQYF. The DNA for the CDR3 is TGCGCCAGCAGCTTAGGGGGCGCGGTGGGGTACGAGCAGTACTTC.

The CDR3 bases are TGCGCCAGCTTTACTACCCCGGGACAGGGCAACGAGCAGTACTTC. This translates into CASFTTPGQGNEQYF. The V call is TRBV5-1, the J call TRBJ2-7; the match to TRBD1 covers 9 bases. The germline V gene has CDR1 SGHRS and CDR2 YFSETQ. The trim removed 7 bases at V and 5 bases at J, leaving 13 bases unmatched. The CDR3 sequence is 15 residues long.

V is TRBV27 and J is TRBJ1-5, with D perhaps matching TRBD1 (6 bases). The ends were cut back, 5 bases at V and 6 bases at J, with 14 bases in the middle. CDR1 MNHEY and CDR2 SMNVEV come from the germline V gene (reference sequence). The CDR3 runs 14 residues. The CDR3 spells CASSPGGAFQPQHF. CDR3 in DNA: TGTGCCAGCAGTCCGGGGGGCGCGTTTCAGCCCCAGCATTTT.

CDR3 region: CASSQAGGSQETQYF. CDR3 nucleotides: TGTGCCAGCAGCCAAGCGGGAGGGTCCCAAGAGACCCAGTACTTC. This chain links TRBV11-3 with TRBJ2-5, with 10 bases aligning to TRBD2. The CDR3 is made up of 15 amino acids. J lost 1 base, V lost 5 bases, and 4 bases had no gene match. Germline V gene sequence: CDR1 SGHNT, CDR2 YENEEA. Supplemented by reference TRBV11-3 and TRBJ2-5, the full variable domain reads EAGVVQSPRYKIIEKKQPVAFWCNPISGHNTLYWYLQNLGQGPELLIRYENEEAVDDSQLPKDRFSAERLKGVDSTLKIQPAELGDSAVYLCASSQAGGSQETQYFGPGTRLLVL.

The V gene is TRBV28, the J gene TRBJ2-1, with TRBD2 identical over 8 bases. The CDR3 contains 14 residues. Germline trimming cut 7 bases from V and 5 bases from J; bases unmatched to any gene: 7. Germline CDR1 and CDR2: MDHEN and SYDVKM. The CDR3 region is CASKVGGGHNEQFF. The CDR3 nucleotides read TGTGCCAGCAAGGTCGGGGGGGGCCACAATGAGCAGTTCTTC.

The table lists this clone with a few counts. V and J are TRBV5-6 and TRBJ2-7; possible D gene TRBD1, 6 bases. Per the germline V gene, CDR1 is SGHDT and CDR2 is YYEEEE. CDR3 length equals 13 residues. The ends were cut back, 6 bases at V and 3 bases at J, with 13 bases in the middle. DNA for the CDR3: TGTGCCAGCACCTGGGGGCTAGACTACGAGCAGTACTTC. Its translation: CASTWGLDYEQYF.

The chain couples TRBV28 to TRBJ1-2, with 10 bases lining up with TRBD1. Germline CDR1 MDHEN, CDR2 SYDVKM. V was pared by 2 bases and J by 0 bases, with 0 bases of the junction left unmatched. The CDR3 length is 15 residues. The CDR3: CASSLGTGANYGYTF. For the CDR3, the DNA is TGTGCCAGCAGTTTAGGGACAGGGGCTAACTATGGCTACACCTTC.

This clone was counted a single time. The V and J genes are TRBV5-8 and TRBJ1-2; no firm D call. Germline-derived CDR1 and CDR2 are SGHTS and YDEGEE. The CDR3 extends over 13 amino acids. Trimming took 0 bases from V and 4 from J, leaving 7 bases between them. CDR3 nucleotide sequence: TGTGCCAGCAGCTTGGCGTACAGCTATGGCTACACCTTC. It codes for CASSLAYSYGYTF.

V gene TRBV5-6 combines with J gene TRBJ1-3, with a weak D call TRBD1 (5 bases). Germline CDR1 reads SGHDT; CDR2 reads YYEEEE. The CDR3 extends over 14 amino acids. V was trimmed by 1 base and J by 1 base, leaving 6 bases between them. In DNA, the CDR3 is TGTGCCAGCAGCTTGTCAGGGTCTGGAAACACCATATATTTT. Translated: CASSLSGSGNTIYF.

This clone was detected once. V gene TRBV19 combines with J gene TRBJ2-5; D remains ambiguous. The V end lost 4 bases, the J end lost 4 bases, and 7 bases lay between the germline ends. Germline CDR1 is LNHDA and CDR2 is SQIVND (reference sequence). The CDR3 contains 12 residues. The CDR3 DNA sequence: TGTGCCAGTAGTAAAGGGCTAGAGACCCAGTACTTC. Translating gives CASSKGLETQYF.

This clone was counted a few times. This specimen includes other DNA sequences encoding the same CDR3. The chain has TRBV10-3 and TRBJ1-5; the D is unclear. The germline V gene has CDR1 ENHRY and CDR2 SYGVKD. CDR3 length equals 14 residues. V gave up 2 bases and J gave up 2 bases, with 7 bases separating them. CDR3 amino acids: CAISEGQGNQPQHF. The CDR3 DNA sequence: TGTGCCATCAGTGAGGGCCAGGGCAATCAGCCCCAGCATTTT.

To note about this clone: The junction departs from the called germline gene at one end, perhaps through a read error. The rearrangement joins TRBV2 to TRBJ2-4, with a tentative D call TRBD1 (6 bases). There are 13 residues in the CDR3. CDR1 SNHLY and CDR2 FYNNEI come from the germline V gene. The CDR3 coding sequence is TGTGCCAGCAGTGGGGACAACAAAGACATTCAGTACTTC. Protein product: CASSGDNKDIQYF.